The clone carrying this TCR beta chain was counted only a few times. The source of the sample is a study of human T cells and chemical hapten exposure. Study-level background: Skin of the upper inner arm, around 2 cm by around 2 cm, received 2% DPC for sensitization.

Library preparation tagged each individual cDNA molecule with a unique molecular identifier. TCRdb reprocessed the RACE reads with MiXCR, giving one entry per CDR3 protein. The profile shows 300,000 to 450,000 distinct CDR3 sequences, roughly 4.8% of them singletons. The V and J ends lost 8 bases and 4 bases respectively, with 22 bases between them. Germline V CDR1 and CDR2: DFQATT, SNEGSKA (reference sequence). This CDR3 has 15 amino acids. As to time point: patch test 1, 2 weeks after DPC sensitization. Regarding treatment: therapeutic diphenylcyclopropenone sensitization with weekly scalp DPC. Venepuncture was done earlier than the placement of each patch test.

The TCR was taken from a woman aged 45-59 years with alopecia areata. Some clones in this sample may be carry-over from other donors' samples. The specimen was whole blood, collected in connection with sensitization to the hapten diphenylcyclopropenone (DPC). The V gene is TRBV20-1, the J gene TRBJ2-3; D is unresolved. CDR3 sequence (DNA): TGCAGTCCCCAGGTTGTAGTCGGGTTTCCAGATACGCAGTATTTT. Translated: CSPQVVVGFPDTQYF.